This T cell receptor beta chain appears in the sequencing data of a study of T cells in Graves' hyperthyroidism and ophthalmopathy (dated by TCRdb to the late 2010s). Notes on the research overall: A discovery cohort of approximately 97 patients, roughly 45 with Graves' ophthalmopathy and about 60 with stable Graves' hyperthyroidism, was used to find distinguishing TCR V-J signatures. The roughly 90 discovery patients were divided at random into training and test sets in a 7:3 ratio. In addition, the study compared T-cell repertoires in thyroid tissue and in blood from roughly six Graves' hyperthyroidism patients. The paper describes TCR Vbeta CDR3 sequencing of more than 120 peripheral blood samples, made up of approximately 40 ophthalmopathy patients, roughly 80 hyperthyroidism patients and approximately 17 progressor patients. Prospective prediction of ophthalmopathy was tested in an independent validation cohort consisting of 18 hyperthyroidism patients and over 15 patients who later progressed to ophthalmopathy. Following sampling, methimazole starting at 30 mg daily was given to hyperthyroidism patients, and high-dose intravenous methylprednisolone was given to ophthalmopathy patients. Paper-wide results and their limitations: In validation, progression to ophthalmopathy was predicted by the model with 70.59% sensitivity and 72% to 80% specificity, a median of about 6.4 months before onset. Most expanded thyroid clonotypes (frequency above 0.001) were also detected in blood, suggesting blood repertoires may reflect thyroid immune responses. A 13 V-J signature model separated ophthalmopathy from stable hyperthyroidism, with around 88% sensitivity and 81% to 83% specificity in cross-validation and 80%/75% in testing. Sample size was not statistically predetermined, and investigators were not blinded to group allocation.

A distance of 15 bases separates the germline ends of V and J, which lose 4 bases and 5 bases respectively. The germline V gene (reference sequence) supplies CDR1 SEHNR and CDR2 FQNEAQ. The CDR3 runs 15 amino acids, cysteine and phenylalanine included. Only the CDR3 DNA is retained, 45 bases long and in frame from the first base. The study excluded patients with uncontrolled infections, other autoimmune diseases, pregnancy or lactation. Diagnoses were based on clinical symptoms, serum thyroxine and TRAb, thyroid ultrasound and orbital computed tomography. Total RNA was extracted using Trizol reagent, and RNA quality was assessed on an Agilent 2100 Bioanalyzer. Amplification of TCR beta CDR3 regions was carried out from RNA transcripts. For the first round of RT-PCR on the TCR CDR3, the HTBI primer set was used together with the Qiagen OneStep RT-PCR kit. A second multiplex PCR round built the libraries, followed by size selection and purification. Paired-end sequencing of the libraries was performed with 100 bp reads on an Illumina HiSeq2000. The paper's data handling went like this. SOAPnuke was used to process the raw data, with reads discarded if the reads contained adapters or uncalled bases, had a mean Phred below 15, or lacked an exact constant-primer or identifier match. COPE v1.2.5 was used to merge the high-quality paired reads, and each unique nucleotide sequence was defined as a clonotype. Clonotypes were aligned to IMGT TRBV, TRBD and TRBJ reference segments using MiTCR v1.1. Only V-J combinations with frequency above 0.0001, covering approximately 99% of repertoires, were analysed. A TCS score was defined as the ratio of F50 (clonal expansion) to E x V (chaos), with BLOSUM62-based TCRdist applied between CDR3 peptides within each V-J. Welch's t-statistics and random forest reduced approximately 520 V-J features to 10 to 15, which were used in a naive Bayes classifier (R e1071). The similarity between thyroid and blood repertoires was quantified using the Morisita-Horn index. The raw public reads went through TCRdb reprocessing: fastp at Q25, MiXCR clone calling, in-frame beta chains kept. Rows matching on CDR3 protein sequence are summarized as one entry with the most common DNA and genes. The V and J calls follow TCRdb's processing rather than the paper's. The sample table contains over 500,000 distinct CDR3 sequences; only one count was recorded for 46% of them. The ten largest clonotypes hold about two fifths of the sample.

For this clonotype: Its antigen target is currently unknown. No quality values exist for individual bases; no much larger clone is one base distant.

The sample was peripheral blood or thyroid tissue (not recorded which). The sequence came from an adult woman with Graves' disease, either hyperthyroidism or ophthalmopathy (not recorded which). The chain couples TRBV7-9 to TRBJ1-5; perhaps TRBD1 is the D gene, with 6 bases matching. The CDR3 has the sequence CASSSDGTPDQPQHF. The nucleotides read TGTGCCAGCAGCTCTGACGGGACACCCGATCAGCCCCAGCATTTT.